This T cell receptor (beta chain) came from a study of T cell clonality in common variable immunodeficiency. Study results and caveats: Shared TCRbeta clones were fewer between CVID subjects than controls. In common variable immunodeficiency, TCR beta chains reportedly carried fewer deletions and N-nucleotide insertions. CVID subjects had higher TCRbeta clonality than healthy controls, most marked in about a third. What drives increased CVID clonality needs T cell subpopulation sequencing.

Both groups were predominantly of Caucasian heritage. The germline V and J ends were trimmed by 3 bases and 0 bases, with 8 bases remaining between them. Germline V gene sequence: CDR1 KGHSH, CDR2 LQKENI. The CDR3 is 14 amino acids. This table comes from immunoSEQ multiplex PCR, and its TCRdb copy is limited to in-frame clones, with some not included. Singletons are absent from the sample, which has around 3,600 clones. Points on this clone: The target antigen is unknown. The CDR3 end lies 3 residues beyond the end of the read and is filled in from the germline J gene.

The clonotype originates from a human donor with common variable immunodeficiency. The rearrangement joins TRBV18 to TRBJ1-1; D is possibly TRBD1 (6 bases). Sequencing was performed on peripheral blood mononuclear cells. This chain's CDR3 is CASSPGHLNTEAFF. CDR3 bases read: TGTGCCAGCTCACCGGGACACTTGAACACTGAA.